These T cell receptor beta chains were read from a single sample in a study of blood T cells in healthy people across ages. TCRdb processed the 5' RACE reads anew with MiXCR; each CDR3 protein has one entry. The sample includes about 930,000 distinct CDR3 sequences, just under 30% seen only once; the top ten take about 9.4%. A further study also used this sample, focusing on T cells of mothers and their children.

Sequenced material: blood. These receptors originate from a woman aged 40 to 55 in good health. Each CDR3 is given with its conserved first and last residue. D genes are given only for firm matches. Only part of the rows carry a size: once, few, many, or a class if the clone is expanded.

>NA|NA|TRBJ1-1|TRBV9|16
TGTGCCAGCACGGGGGTGGAGGGGATGGTGAACACTGAAGCTTTCTTT
CASTGVEGMVNTEAFF
>TRBD1|few|TRBJ2-5|TRBV20-1|14
TGCAGTGCTAGAATAACAGGGGGCAAGAAGACCCAGTACTTC
CSARITGGKKTQYF
>NA|few|TRBJ2-5|TRBV28|16
TGTGCCAGCAGTTTATTTGTAGGCCGAACGGGTGGGACCCAGTACTTC
CASSLFVGRTGGTQYF
>NA|NA|TRBJ1-3|TRBV4-1|18
TGCGCCAGCAGCTTGCGCCCGGGTCGTCCGAGCTCTGGAAACACCATATATTTT
CASSLRPGRPSSGNTIYF
>NA|NA|TRBJ1-5|TRBV2|15
TGTGCCAGCAGTGAAAGCTGGGCAGGGAGTCAGCCCCAGCATTTT
CASSESWAGSQPQHF
>NA|NA|TRBJ2-5|TRBV7-9|12
TGTGCCAGCAGCCCGGTGGAAGAGACCCAGTACTTC
CASSPVEETQYF
>NA|NA|TRBJ2-3|TRBV27|17
TGTGCCAGCAGTTTTAGTCCTATACTTAGCGCCACAGATACGCAGTATTTT
CASSFSPILSATDTQYF
>NA|few|TRBJ1-1|TRBV9|15
TGTGCCAGCAGCTCCATCCTCACAGGGAGCACTGAAGCTTTCTTT
CASSSILTGSTEAFF
>TRBD2|once|TRBJ2-1|TRBV7-3|22
TGTGCCAGCAGCTTAAATCCCGTATGGGGGACTGTCCGGGGGGGCCCGGAGAATGAGCAGTTCTTC
CASSLNPVWGTVRGGPENEQFF
>NA|few|TRBJ2-7|TRBV7-9|15
TGTGCCAGCAGCTTAGTAACAGGGAGCTCCTACGAGCAGTACTTC
CASSLVTGSSYEQYF
>NA|many|TRBJ2-6|TRBV27|16
TGTGCCAGCACTGGGATCGAAGCGACTGGGGCCAACGTCCTGACTTTC
CASTGIEATGANVLTF
>NA|NA|TRBJ2-3|TRBV6-2/TRBV6-3|13
TGTGCCAGCAGTTACCCGCCCACAGATACGCAGTATTTT
CASSYPPTDTQYF
>TRBD1|many|TRBJ1-1|TRBV6-5|15
TGTGCCAGCACGCGCCCGGACAGGGGTAGCACTGAAGCTTTCTTT
CASTRPDRGSTEAFF
>NA|many|TRBJ2-7|TRBV6-5|16
TGTGCCAGCAGTTTTCAGTCCAACCCCGTCTCCTACGAGCAGTACTTC
CASSFQSNPVSYEQYF